This passage covers 9 T cell receptor beta chains from one sample sequenced in a study of T-cell reconstitution after alpha-beta-depleted transplantation in children. Construction of the TCRbeta library involved unique molecular identifiers. TCRdb reanalysed the PCR reads using MiXCR and keeps one entry per CDR3 protein. The data show 450,000 to 600,000 distinct CDR3 sequences, roughly 13% seen once. Here the sequenced sample was PBMCs, mostly from graft donor cells, taken 360 days after TCRalphabeta/CD19-depleted stem cell transplant. The receptors originated from a male patient younger than 18 who had a stem cell transplant for acute myeloid leukemia, so the T cells may come from the graft donor.

The rearrangement links TRBV28 to TRBJ2-7; 14 bases match TRBD2. The length of the CDR3 is 19 residues. Germline CDR1 is MDHEN and CDR2 is SYDVKM. J gave up 0 bases and V 9 bases, and 16 bases lay outside the gene matches. CDR3 sequence: CARGPKGLAGVEGSYEQYF. In DNA, the CDR3 is TGTGCCAGAGGACCGAAGGGACTAGCGGGAGTTGAGGGCTCCTACGAGCAGTACTTC.

This clonotype has more than one count but fewer than ten. V gene TRBV12-5 combines with J gene TRBJ2-3; the D is unclear. V was cut by 3 bases and J by 6 bases, with 13 bases left in between. This CDR3 has 14 amino acids. Germline V gives CDR1 LGHNT, CDR2 FRNRAP. The CDR3, as DNA: TGTGCTAGTGGTTTAGGTATATTATGGGATACGCAGTATTTT. It codes for CASGLGILWDTQYF.

The chain couples TRBV18 to TRBJ1-1; 9 bases are shared with TRBD1. V gave up 2 bases and J gave up 5 bases; unmatched junction bases: 6. Germline CDR1 KGHSH, CDR2 LQKENI. This CDR3 region has 15 residues. The CDR3 reads CASSPRTGEGTEAFF. The CDR3 nucleotides read TGTGCCAGCTCACCAAGGACAGGGGAGGGGACTGAAGCTTTCTTT.

The table lists this clonotype with a few counts. The chain couples TRBV5-1 to TRBJ2-7; 7 bases agree with TRBD1. This CDR3 has 14 amino acids. CDR1 and CDR2 from the germline V gene are SGHRS and YFSETQ. With 4 bases clipped from V and 1 base from J, the junction kept 5 bases outside the gene matches. The chain's CDR3 is CASSPTQGSYEQYF. DNA of the CDR3: TGCGCCAGCAGCCCCACACAGGGGTCCTACGAGCAGTACTTC.

In its sample, this clonotype was seen a few times. The chain uses TRBV27 and TRBJ1-1, with a tentative D call TRBD1 (5 bases). V lost 6 bases to trimming and J lost 5 bases, with 16 bases between them. CDR3 size: 14 residues. Looked up from germline, CDR1 is MNHEY and CDR2 is SMNVEV (reference sequence). The CDR3 bases are TGTGCCAGCAGGAGGGGAGGGTCGGGAACTGAAGCTTTCTTT. Its protein product is CASRRGGSGTEAFF.

The V gene is TRBV3-1, the J gene TRBJ2-7; D may be TRBD2 (6 bases). Germline V lookup: CDR1 LGHDT, CDR2 YNNKEL (reference sequence). V was cut by 2 bases and J by 6 bases, with 17 bases left in between. CDR3 length equals 15 residues. CDR3 nucleotide sequence: TGTGCCAGCAGCCAAATGAACTTCGTTAGCGGCGAGCAGTACTTC. The encoded protein is CASSQMNFVSGEQYF.

This chain joins TRBV7-8 and TRBJ2-3, with 7 bases that match TRBD1. The germline V gene has CDR1 SGHVS and CDR2 FQNEAQ. V trimming: 5 bases; J trimming: 0 bases; junction bases outside the gene matches: 8. The CDR3 runs to 16 residues. The CDR3 loop is CASSTRPGQSTDTQYF. CDR3 nucleotides: TGTGCCAGCAGCACACGACCGGGACAGAGCACAGATACGCAGTATTTT.

This clonotype turned up a few times. This chain links TRBV24-1 with TRBJ2-3, with a weak D call TRBD1 (6 bases). CDR3 length: 14 amino acids. CDR1 and CDR2 (germline): KGHDR, SFDVKD. V was cut by 6 bases and J by 2 bases, with 11 bases left in between. CDR3 sequence reads: CATSKDSFTDTQYF. The CDR3 bases are TGTGCCACCAGTAAGGACAGTTTCACAGATACGCAGTATTTT.

The rearrangement joins TRBV6-2 or TRBV6-3 to TRBJ2-6; D not certain. Trimming removed 5 bases at V and 0 bases at J, with 26 bases between. Germline V gene lookup returns CDR1 MNHEY and CDR2 SVGEGT. The CDR3 contains 21 residues. This chain's CDR3 is CASSTFSPQWVEISGANVLTF. For the CDR3, the DNA is TGTGCCAGCAGTACCTTTTCTCCCCAATGGGTCGAGATCTCTGGGGCCAACGTCCTGACTTTC.